Following are 5 T cell receptor beta chains from one sample sequenced in a study of cytomegalovirus exposure and HLA in healthy donors. It was with 60 Vbeta and 13 Jbeta primers that the PCR ran. Data came from immunoSEQ multiplex PCR; TCRdb stores just in-frame clones and leaves some out. In total, the table holds over 55,000 clones. The source material was PBMCs. The receptors shown here come from a male donor in good health and CMV-seronegative.

The gene calls are TRBV27 and TRBJ1-5; no clear D. This CDR3 comprises 13 residues. The germline V gene has CDR1 MNHEY and CDR2 SMNVEV (reference sequence). V was cut by 6 bases and J by 9 bases, with 15 bases left in between. Written as DNA, the CDR3 is TGTGCCAGCAGCCCAAATATCGCGGGGCCCCAGCATTTT. This translates into CASSPNIAGPQHF.

V and J are TRBV5-1 and TRBJ1-1; unclear D gene. Germline CDR1 is SGHRS and CDR2 is YFSETQ. The CDR3 sequence is 13 residues long. Trimming removed 2 bases from V and 3 bases from J, with 8 bases in between. CDR3 bases: TGCGCCAGCAGCTTACGATCGGACACTGAAGCTTTCTTT. It yields the protein CASSLRSDTEAFF.

This chain joins TRBV19 and TRBJ1-5; possible D gene TRBD1, 5 bases. The CDR3 extends over 16 amino acids. Trimming stripped 7 bases from V and 4 bases from J, with 20 bases between. Germline V gives CDR1 LNHDA, CDR2 SQIVND (reference sequence). The CDR3 sequence: CASTVRGGTGNQPQHF. The CDR3 nucleotides are TGTGCCAGTACAGTACGGGGGGGGACTGGAAATCAGCCCCAGCATTTT.

This chain joins TRBV2 and TRBJ1-2, with unresolved D. Germline CDR1 and CDR2: SNHLY and FYNNEI. Trimming pared 3 bases from V and 5 bases from J, leaving 10 bases between. The CDR3 runs to 13 residues. The CDR3 is CASSESVPYGYTF. In DNA, the CDR3 is TGTGCCAGCAGTGAGTCAGTTCCTTATGGCTACACCTTC.

V usage is TRBV6-5 and J usage is TRBJ1-1; possibly TRBD1 for D (6 bases). The CDR3 sequence is 14 residues long. Per the germline V gene, CDR1 is MNHEY and CDR2 is SVGAGI. Trimming left V 2 bases short and J 1 base short, with 8 bases between. The CDR3 DNA is TGTGCCAGCAGTTACGGGGACAAGAACACTGAAGCTTTCTTT. It yields the protein CASSYGDKNTEAFF.